The source of this T cell receptor beta chain is a study of blood T cell repertoires in COVID-19. Study-level information: Samples of COVID-19 (acute and convalescent) were obtained from the United States, Italy and Spain.

Assay: immunoSEQ multiplex PCR; the TCRdb copy retains only in-frame clones and omits some. Of about 360,000 clones in the sample, 65% to 90% were seen once. The germline CDR1 and CDR2 sequences are SGHRS and YFSETQ. V trimming: 4 bases; J trimming: 1 base; junction bases outside the gene matches: 7. CDR3 length: 15 residues. Material for sequencing was peripheral blood. The receptor comes from a woman aged 55 to 70 with COVID-19, enrolled during active disease. V and J are TRBV5-1 and TRBJ1-1; TRBD1 matches at 7 bases. CDR3 sequence reads: CASSPGGTANTEAFF. The CDR3 bases are TGCGCCAGCAGCCCGGGGGGGACAGCGAACACTGAAGCTTTCTTT.